The rows below give T cell receptor beta chains drawn from one sample of a study of T cell clonotyping in hematopoietic cell transplantation. The table came from immunoSEQ multiplex PCR; TCRdb's copy has only in-frame clones and leaves some out. In the table there are 15,000 to 20,000 clones, roughly 80% of which are singletons. Sequenced: peripheral blood mononuclear cells. The receptors come from a man between 60 and 75 years old in good health. Some clones in this sample may be carry-over from other donors' samples. Both conserved end residues are part of each CDR3. Fields, in order: CDR3 protein, CDR3 DNA, D gene, J gene, clone size, V gene. The D gene is left open where the match is weak. Only some rows state a clone size, as once, few, many or a class for expanded clones.

CASSLSLGEGQPQHF TGTGCCAGCAGTTTATCTTTGGGAGAGGGACAGCCCCAGCATTTT . TRBJ1-5 . TRBV28
CASSPAGGRQETQYF TGTGCCAGCTCACCGGCAGGGGGCCGACAAGAGACCCAGTACTTC TRBD1 TRBJ2-5 . TRBV18
CASRTGLQSYEQYF TGCGCCAGCAGGACGGGACTCCAATCCTACGAGCAGTACTTC . TRBJ2-7 . TRBV4-3
CASSLEFWGQGEKLFF TGTGCCAGCAGCTTAGAGTTTTGGGGACAAGGGGAAAAACTGTTTTTT . TRBJ1-4 . TRBV11-2
CASSHPPYEQYF TGTGCCAGCAGCCACCCTCCGTACGAGCAGTACTTC . TRBJ2-7 few TRBV28
CASSVAGVNYGYTF TGTGCCAGCAGCGTAGCTGGGGTTAACTATGGCTACACCTTC . TRBJ1-2 . TRBV9
CAWSVVGLVYEQYF TGTGCCTGGAGTGTGGTGGGTTTGGTCTACGAGCAGTACTTC . TRBJ2-7 . TRBV30
CASSLLGQGTYNEQFF TGTGCCAGCAGCTTATTAGGGCAGGGGACCTACAATGAGCAGTTCTTC . TRBJ2-1 . TRBV11-1
CASSLVPNAYEQYF TGCGCCAGCAGCTTGGTTCCTAATGCCTACGAGCAGTACTTC . TRBJ2-7 . TRBV5-1
CSVVLQGRVGPGELFF TGCAGCGTTGTCCTCCAGGGGAGGGTTGGTCCCGGGGAGCTGTTTTTT . TRBJ2-2 . TRBV29-1
CASSIGLNSYEQYF TGTGCCAGTAGTATTGGATTAAACTCCTACGAGCAGTACTTC . TRBJ2-7 medium-sized TRBV19
CASSYLDRGGEQYF TGTGCCAGCAGTTACCTCGACCGAGGGGGAGAGCAGTACTTC . TRBJ2-7 . TRBV6-6
CASSLGRVDGEQYF TGCGCCAGCAGCTTGGGTCGGGTCGATGGGGAGCAGTACTTC . TRBJ2-7 . TRBV5-1
CASGRGLRSTGELFF TGTGCCAGCGGGAGGGGGCTGAGGAGCACCGGGGAGCTGTTTTTT . TRBJ2-2 . TRBV2
CASRREQAADEKLFF TGTGCCAGTAGAAGAGAACAGGCGGCGGATGAAAAACTGTTTTTT . TRBJ1-4 . TRBV19
CASSPHRGGAILADTEAFF TGTGCCAGCAGTCCCCACCGGGGAGGTGCGATATTAGCGGACACTGAAGCTTTCTTT . TRBJ1-1 . TRBV2
CASSPGQGEQYF TGTGCCAGCTCACCCGGACAGGGCGAGCAGTACTTC TRBD1 TRBJ2-7 once TRBV18
CASSSSGTPHNEQYF TGCGCCAGCAGCTCATCCGGGACCCCCCACAACGAGCAGTACTTC . TRBJ2-7 . TRBV5-1
CAWSHPRSGQGDIRSNQPQHF TGTGCCTGGAGTCACCCTCGATCTGGACAGGGGGATATTAGGAGCAATCAGCCCCAGCATTTT TRBD1 TRBJ1-5 few TRBV30